This TCR beta chain was retrieved from a study of T cell changes during pregnancy in multiple sclerosis. This clone was detected only once. Germline-derived CDR1 and CDR2 are SGHDN and FVKESK. The ends were cut back, 1 base at V and 5 bases at J, with 11 bases in the middle. The CDR3 extends over 14 amino acids. Profiled with immunoSEQ multiplex PCR; TCRdb holds only in-frame clones, not every one. The sample shows around 57,000 clones, 90% of them seen only once. The input for sequencing was peripheral blood, taken in the first trimester of pregnancy. This chain links TRBV14 with TRBJ1-2, with D hard to call. This receptor was identified in a female donor in good health, enrolled as a control in a pregnancy study. The CDR3 DNA is TGTGCCAGCAGCCAAGTGGCGGGCGCGTATGGCTACACCTTC. Its translation is CASSQVAGAYGYTF. Complete variable domain (other parts from reference TRBV14 and TRBJ1-2): EAGVTQFPSHSVIEKGQTVTLRCDPISGHDNLYWYRRVMGKEIKFLLHFVKESKQDESGMPNNRFLAERTGGTYSTLKVQPAELEDSGVYFCASSQVAGAYGYTFGSGTRLTVV.